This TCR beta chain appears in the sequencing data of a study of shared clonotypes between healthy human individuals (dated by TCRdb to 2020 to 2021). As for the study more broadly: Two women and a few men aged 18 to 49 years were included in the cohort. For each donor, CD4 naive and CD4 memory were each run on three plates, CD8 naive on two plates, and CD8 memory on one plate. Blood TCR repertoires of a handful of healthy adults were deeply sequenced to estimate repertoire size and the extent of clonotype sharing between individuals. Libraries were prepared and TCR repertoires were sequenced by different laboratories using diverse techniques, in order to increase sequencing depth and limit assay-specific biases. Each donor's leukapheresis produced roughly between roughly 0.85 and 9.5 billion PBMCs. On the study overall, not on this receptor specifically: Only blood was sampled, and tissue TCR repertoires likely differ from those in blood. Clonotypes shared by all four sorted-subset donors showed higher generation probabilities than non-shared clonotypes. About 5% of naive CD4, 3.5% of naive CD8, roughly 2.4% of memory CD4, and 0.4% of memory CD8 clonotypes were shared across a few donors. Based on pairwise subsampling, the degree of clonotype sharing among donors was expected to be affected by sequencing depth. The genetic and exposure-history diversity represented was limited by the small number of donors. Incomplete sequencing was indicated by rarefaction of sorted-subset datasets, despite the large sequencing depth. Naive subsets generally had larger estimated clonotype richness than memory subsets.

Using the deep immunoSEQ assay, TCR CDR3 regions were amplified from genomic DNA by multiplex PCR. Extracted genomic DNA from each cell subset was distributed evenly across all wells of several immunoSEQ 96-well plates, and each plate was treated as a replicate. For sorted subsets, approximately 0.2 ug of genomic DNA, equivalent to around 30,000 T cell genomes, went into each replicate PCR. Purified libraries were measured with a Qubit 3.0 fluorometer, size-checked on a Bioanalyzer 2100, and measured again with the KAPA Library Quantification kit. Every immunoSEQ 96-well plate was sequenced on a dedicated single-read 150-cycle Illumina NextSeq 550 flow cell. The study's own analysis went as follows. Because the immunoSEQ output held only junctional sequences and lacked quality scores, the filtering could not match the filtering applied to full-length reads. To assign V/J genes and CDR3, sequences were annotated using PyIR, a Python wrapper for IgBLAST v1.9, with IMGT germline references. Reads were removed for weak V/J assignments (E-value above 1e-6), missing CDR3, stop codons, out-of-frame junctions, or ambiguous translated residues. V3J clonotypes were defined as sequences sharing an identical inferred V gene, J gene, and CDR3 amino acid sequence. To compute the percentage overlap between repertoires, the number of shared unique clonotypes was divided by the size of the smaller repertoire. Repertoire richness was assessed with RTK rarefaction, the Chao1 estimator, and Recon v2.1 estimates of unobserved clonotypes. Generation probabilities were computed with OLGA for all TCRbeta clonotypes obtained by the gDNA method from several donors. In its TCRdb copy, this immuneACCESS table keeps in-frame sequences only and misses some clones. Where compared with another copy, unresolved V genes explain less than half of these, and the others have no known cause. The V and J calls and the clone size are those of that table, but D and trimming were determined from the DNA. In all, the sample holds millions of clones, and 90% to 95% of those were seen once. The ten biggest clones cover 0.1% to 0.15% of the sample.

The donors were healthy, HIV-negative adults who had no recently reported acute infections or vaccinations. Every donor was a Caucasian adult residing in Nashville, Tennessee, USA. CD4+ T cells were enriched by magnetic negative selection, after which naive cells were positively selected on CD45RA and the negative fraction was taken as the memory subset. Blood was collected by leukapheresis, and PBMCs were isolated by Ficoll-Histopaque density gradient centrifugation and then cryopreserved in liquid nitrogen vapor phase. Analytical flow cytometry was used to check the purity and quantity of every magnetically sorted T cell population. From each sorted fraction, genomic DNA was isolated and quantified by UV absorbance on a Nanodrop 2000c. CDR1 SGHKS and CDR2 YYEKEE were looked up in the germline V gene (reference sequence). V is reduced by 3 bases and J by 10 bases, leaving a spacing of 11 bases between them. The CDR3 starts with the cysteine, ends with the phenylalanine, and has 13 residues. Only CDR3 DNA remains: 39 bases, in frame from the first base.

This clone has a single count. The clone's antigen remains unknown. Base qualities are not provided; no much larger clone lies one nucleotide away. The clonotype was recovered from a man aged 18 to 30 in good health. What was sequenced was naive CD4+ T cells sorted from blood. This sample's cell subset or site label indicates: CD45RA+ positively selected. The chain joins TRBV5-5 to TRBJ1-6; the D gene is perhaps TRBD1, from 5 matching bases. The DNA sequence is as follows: TGTGCCAGCAGCTGGGACTTAGACTCACCCCTCCACTTT. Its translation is CASSWDLDSPLHF.